What follows describes a single T cell receptor beta chain. The sample belongs to a study of cytomegalovirus exposure and HLA in healthy donors. The CDR3 length is 15 residues. The V end was cut by 4 bases, the J end by 6 bases, with 17 bases between. CDR1 SGHRS and CDR2 YFSETQ come from the germline V gene. Primers included in the PCR were 60 Vbeta and 13 Jbeta primers. TCRdb's copy holds only in-frame clones and misses some; the assay was immunoSEQ multiplex PCR. This table lists over 110,000 clones. Sequencing was performed on PBMCs. The V call is TRBV5-1, the J call TRBJ1-5, with unresolved D. The TCR was taken from a male donor in good health and CMV-seronegative. The CDR3 spells CASSDPSLGSQPQHF. Written as DNA, the CDR3 is TGCGCCAGCAGCGACCCCTCTTTGGGCTCTCAGCCCCAGCATTTT.